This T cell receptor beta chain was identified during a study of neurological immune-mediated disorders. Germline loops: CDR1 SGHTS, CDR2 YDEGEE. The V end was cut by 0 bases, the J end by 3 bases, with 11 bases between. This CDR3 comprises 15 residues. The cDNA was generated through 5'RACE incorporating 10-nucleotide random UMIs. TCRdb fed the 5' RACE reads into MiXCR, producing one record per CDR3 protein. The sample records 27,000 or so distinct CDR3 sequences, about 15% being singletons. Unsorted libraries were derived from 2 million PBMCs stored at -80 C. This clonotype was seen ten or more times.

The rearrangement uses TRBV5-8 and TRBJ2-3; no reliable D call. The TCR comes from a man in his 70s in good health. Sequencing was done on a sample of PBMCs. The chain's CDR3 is CASSLGVRKTDTQYF. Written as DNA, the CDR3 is TGTGCCAGCAGCTTGGGCGTCAGGAAGACAGATACGCAGTATTTT.